This T cell receptor (beta chain) was retrieved from a study of post-analysis software for immune sequencing data (dated by TCRdb to the mid-2010s). With respect to the entire study: Disease courses on record covered relapsing-remitting, secondary progressive and progressive-relapsing multiple sclerosis, though some patients had no subtype annotation. The patient repertoires were set against 10 to 11 previously published healthy control repertoires from donors whose ages ranged from roughly 6 to 26 years. A subset of samples was prepared in parallel using single-end sample barcoding, then pooled and co-amplified after Illumina adapter ligation.

V is pruned by 1 base and J by 6 bases, leaving 10 bases of the junction without a gene match. The germline V gene (reference sequence) gives CDR1 as DFQATT and CDR2 as SNEGSKA. Spanning cysteine to phenylalanine, the CDR3 consists of 15 amino acids. Kept here is only the CDR3 DNA, which spans 45 bases and is read in frame from base 1. Receptor amplification or capture employed PCR. The sequencer listed for this sample is Illumina HiSeq 2500. To reduce PCR and sequencing biases, unique molecular identifiers were incorporated into the TCR beta cDNA libraries. Every 1 to 10 million input T cells yielded 500,000 or so cDNA molecules, meaning each molecule approximated one T cell. The patient libraries were prepared and sequenced using the same protocol as the earlier healthy control dataset. Within a given batch, samples were prepared together, multiplexed and sequenced on the same HiSeq lane. The original pipeline was this. MIGEC handled the raw barcoded reads, throwing out single-read molecular identifier groups before consensus assembly and CDR3 extraction. Clonotype tables were post-analysed with VDJtools, normalizing diversity by down-sampling all datasets to the smallest sample size. To correct batch-related cross-sample contamination, repertoire overlap clustering matched CDR3 amino acid sequences but not nucleotide sequences. In TCRdb, the public reads were trimmed at Q25 with fastp and aligned with MiXCR, with productive beta chains retained. Identical CDR3 protein sequences are pooled into one entry, listed with their most common genes and DNA. Clone size and V and J calls follow TCRdb, not the original study. The sample includes 800,000 to 950,000 distinct CDR3 sequences, with around 50% observed a single time. The ten top clones hold 4.6% of the sample.

Overall study outcomes, separate from this receptor: Direct clustering with F measure revealed strong co-clustering of samples prepared in the same batch, which led to a batch-effect correction. Significantly higher frequencies in patients than in controls were found for roughly 5 TRBV segments, including TRBV5-6, TRBV5-1 and TRBV20-1. Compared with controls, multiple sclerosis patients had significantly lower normalized Chao1 diversity, a finding suggesting substantial peripheral T-cell clonal expansion. The control group was slightly older than the multiple sclerosis patient group.

TCR beta repertoires were profiled from peripheral blood of roughly 13 young patients with multiple sclerosis to demonstrate the VDJtools post-analysis software. Multiple sclerosis patients were children and adolescents aged about 6 to 16 years. Concerning this clonotype itself: Which antigen it targets is not known. No much larger clone is present one base from it, and per-base qualities are unavailable.

Here the chain combines TRBV20-1 and TRBJ2-5, with 8 junctional bases fitting TRBD2. This sequence originates from a girl aged 10 to 17 with multiple sclerosis. Sequenced material: blood. CDR3 protein: CSARVGLAGRKTQYF. The nucleotide sequence reads TGCAGTGCTAGAGTAGGGCTAGCGGGCAGGAAGACCCAGTACTTC.